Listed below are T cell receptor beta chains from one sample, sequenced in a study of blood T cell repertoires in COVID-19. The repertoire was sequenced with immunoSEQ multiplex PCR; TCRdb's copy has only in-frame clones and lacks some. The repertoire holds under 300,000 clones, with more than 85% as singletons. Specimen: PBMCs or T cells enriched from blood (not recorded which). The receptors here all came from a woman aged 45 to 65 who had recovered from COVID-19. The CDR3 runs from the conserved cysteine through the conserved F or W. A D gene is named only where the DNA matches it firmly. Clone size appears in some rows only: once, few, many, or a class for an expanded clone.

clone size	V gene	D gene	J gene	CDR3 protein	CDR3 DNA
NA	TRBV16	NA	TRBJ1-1	CASSQFRVNTEAFF	TGTGCCAGCAGCCAATTTAGAGTTAACACTGAAGCTTTCTTT
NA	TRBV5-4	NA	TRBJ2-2	CATHSRTNTGELFF	TGTGCCACCCATAGCCGTACGAACACCGGGGAGCTGTTTTTT
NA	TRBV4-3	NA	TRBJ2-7	CASSQAISYEQYF	TGCGCCAGCAGCCAAGCGATCAGCTACGAGCAGTACTTC
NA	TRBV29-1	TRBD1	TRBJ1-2	CSVYFTGADGYTF	TGCAGCGTGTACTTCACAGGGGCGGATGGCTACACCTTC
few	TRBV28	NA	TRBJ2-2	CASSFYAKGRPGELFF	TGTGCCAGCAGTTTCTATGCTAAGGGGCGCCCCGGGGAGCTGTTTTTT
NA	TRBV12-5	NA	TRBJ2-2	CASGLVSNTGELFF	TGTGCTAGTGGTTTGGTCTCGAACACCGGGGAGCTGTTTTTT
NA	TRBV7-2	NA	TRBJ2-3	CASSLAGAGSAHTDTQYF	TGTGCCAGCAGCTTAGCAGGGGCCGGATCTGCACACACAGATACGCAGTATTTT
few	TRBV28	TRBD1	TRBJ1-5	CASRPAGGSQPQHF	TGTGCCAGCAGACCGGCAGGGGGAAGTCAGCCCCAGCATTTT
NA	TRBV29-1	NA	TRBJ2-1	CSVEDLKTGQIYNEQFF	TGCAGCGTTGAAGATCTAAAAACAGGGCAGATCTACAATGAGCAGTTCTTC
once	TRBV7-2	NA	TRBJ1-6	CASSLLFGNSPLHF	TGTGCCAGCAGCTTATTATTCGGGAATTCACCCCTCCACTTT
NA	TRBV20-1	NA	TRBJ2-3	CSASSSSGGDTQYF	TGCAGTGCTAGTTCTTCCAGCGGAGGGGATACGCAGTATTTT
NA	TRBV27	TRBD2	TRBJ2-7	CASSLMGGWEQYF	TGTGCCAGCAGTTTAATGGGGGGGTGGGAGCAGTACTTC
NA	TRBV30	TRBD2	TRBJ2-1	CAWEGLAETYNEQFF	TGTGCCTGGGAGGGACTAGCGGAAACCTACAATGAGCAGTTCTTC
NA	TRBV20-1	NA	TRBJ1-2	CSASAFGYTF	TGCAGTGCTAGTGCTTTTGGCTACACCTTC
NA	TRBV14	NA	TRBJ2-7	CASSQGGSAIYEQYF	TGTGCCAGCAGCCAAGGGGGTAGCGCCATCTACGAGCAGTACTTC
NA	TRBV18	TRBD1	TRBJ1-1	CASSLERGRTEAFF	TGTGCCAGCTCACTTGAAAGGGGGCGGACTGAAGCTTTCTTT
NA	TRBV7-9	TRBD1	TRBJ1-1	CASSPRQGMNTEAFF	TGTGCCAGCAGCCCCCGACAGGGAATGAACACTGAAGCTTTCTTT
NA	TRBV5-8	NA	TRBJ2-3	CASSLGPRGDTQYF	TGTGCCAGCAGCTTAGGACCCCGGGGAGATACGCAGTATTTT
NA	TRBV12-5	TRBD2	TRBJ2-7	CASGLRLATISYEQYF	TGTGCTAGTGGTTTGCGACTAGCGACAATTTCCTACGAGCAGTACTTC
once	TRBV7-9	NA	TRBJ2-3	CASSIRRGGTDTQYF	TGTGCCAGCAGCATTCGCAGGGGAGGCACAGATACGCAGTATTTT
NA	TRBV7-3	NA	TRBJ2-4	CASSLSPAGAIQYF	TGTGCCAGCAGCTTAAGTCCTGCGGGGGCCATTCAGTACTTC
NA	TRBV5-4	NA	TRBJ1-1	CASNLMTGGDTEAFF	TGTGCCAGCAACTTAATGACTGGCGGGGACACTGAAGCTTTCTTT
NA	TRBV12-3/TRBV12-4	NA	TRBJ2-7	CASSLQGGYEQYF	TGTGCCAGCAGTTTGCAGGGGGGCTACGAGCAGTACTTC
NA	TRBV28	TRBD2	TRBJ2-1	CASSLRQGLASRWVNEQFF	TGTGCCAGCAGTTTACGTCAGGGACTAGCGTCGAGATGGGTCAATGAGCAGTTCTTC
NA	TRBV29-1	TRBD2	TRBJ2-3	CSAQKAGVGTDTQYF	TGCAGCGCCCAAAAAGCGGGAGTGGGCACAGATACGCAGTATTTT
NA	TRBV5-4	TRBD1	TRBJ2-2	CASRPGQDTGELFF	TGTGCCAGCAGACCGGGACAGGATACCGGGGAGCTGTTTTTT
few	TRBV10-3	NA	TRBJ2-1	CATQWTTDSYNEQFF	TGTGCCACTCAATGGACTACAGACTCCTACAATGAGCAGTTCTTC
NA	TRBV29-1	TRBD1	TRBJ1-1	CSVPRGGNTEAFF	TGCAGCGTACCCAGAGGGGGCAACACTGAAGCTTTCTTT
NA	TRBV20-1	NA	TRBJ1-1	CSARAPSEAFF	TGCAGTGCTAGAGCCCCATCTGAAGCTTTCTTT
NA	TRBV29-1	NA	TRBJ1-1	CSAGEVDRHEAFF	TGCAGCGCGGGGGAAGTAGACCGACACGAAGCTTTCTTT
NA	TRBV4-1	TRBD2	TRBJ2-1	CASSQTFSGRGTYNEQFF	TGCGCCAGCAGCCAAACCTTTAGCGGGAGAGGTACCTACAATGAGCAGTTCTTC
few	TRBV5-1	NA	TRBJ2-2	CASSFHSGQGTGELFF	TGCGCCAGCAGCTTCCACTCAGGGCAGGGCACCGGGGAGCTGTTTTTT
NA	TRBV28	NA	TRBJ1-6	CASISLYNSPLHF	TGTGCCAGCATCTCCCTTTATAATTCACCCCTCCACTTT
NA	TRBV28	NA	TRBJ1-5	CASSPELGGNQPQHF	TGTGCCAGCAGTCCGGAGTTGGGGGGGAATCAGCCCCAGCATTTT
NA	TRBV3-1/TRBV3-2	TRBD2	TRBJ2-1	CASSQGGGYNEQFF	TGTGCCAGCAGCCAAGGCGGGGGCTACAATGAGCAGTTCTTC
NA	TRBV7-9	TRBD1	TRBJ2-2	CASGQGYNTGELFF	TGTGCCAGCGGACAGGGGTATAACACCGGGGAGCTGTTTTTT
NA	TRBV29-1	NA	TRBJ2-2	CSVGGDPRGSLYGGELFF	TGCAGCGTTGGGGGTGATCCTCGCGGGTCTCTTTATGGCGGGGAGCTGTTTTTT
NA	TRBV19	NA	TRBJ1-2	CASSAKVGTRHPGYTF	TGTGCCAGTAGTGCGAAAGTCGGGACACGTCATCCTGGCTACACCTTC
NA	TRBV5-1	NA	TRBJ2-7	CASRQRPGDGPYEQYF	TGCGCCAGCAGACAGCGGCCGGGGGACGGACCCTACGAGCAGTACTTC
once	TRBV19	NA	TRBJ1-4	CASSIVEGNEKLFF	TGTGCCAGTAGTATAGTGGAGGGGAATGAAAAACTGTTTTTT
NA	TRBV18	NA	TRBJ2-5	CASSGAIPTRQETQYF	TGTGCCAGCTCAGGGGCCATACCGACTAGACAAGAGACCCAGTACTTC
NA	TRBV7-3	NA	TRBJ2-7	CASSLYPGGPEQYF	TGTGCCAGCAGCTTATATCCAGGGGGGCCCGAGCAGTACTTC
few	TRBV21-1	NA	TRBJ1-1	CASSKRDFPPMNTEAFF	TGTGCCAGCAGCAAAAGGGACTTTCCACCTATGAACACTGAAGCTTTCTTT
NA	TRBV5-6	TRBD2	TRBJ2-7	CASSFEAGGPSTYEQYF	TGTGCCAGCAGCTTTGAAGCGGGAGGGCCAAGCACCTACGAGCAGTACTTC
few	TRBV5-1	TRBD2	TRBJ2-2	CASRDVAGIGTGELFF	TGCGCCAGCAGAGATGTAGCGGGAATTGGCACCGGGGAGCTGTTTTTT
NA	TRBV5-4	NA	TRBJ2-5	CASSSYRDTQETQYF	TGTGCCAGCAGCTCATACCGGGACACCCAAGAGACCCAGTACTTC
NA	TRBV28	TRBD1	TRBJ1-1	CASRTGLATEAFF	TGTGCCAGCAGGACAGGGTTGGCCACTGAAGCTTTCTTT
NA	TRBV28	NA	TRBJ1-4	CASRLPRREKLFF	TGTGCCAGCAGGTTACCTAGGAGGGAAAAACTGTTTTTT
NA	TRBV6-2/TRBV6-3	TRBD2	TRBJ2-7	CASSPVRGLAVYEQYF	TGTGCCAGCAGCCCTGTGCGGGGACTAGCGGTATACGAGCAGTACTTC
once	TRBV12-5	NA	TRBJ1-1	CASANERVTEAFF	TGTGCTAGTGCCAACGAAAGAGTTACTGAAGCTTTCTTT
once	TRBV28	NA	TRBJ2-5	CASNPPGGRTQETQYF	TGTGCCAGCAACCCCCCAGGAGGTCGGACCCAAGAGACCCAGTACTTC